Listed here is a single T cell receptor beta chain. There are 14 residues in the CDR3. The germline V and J ends were trimmed by 4 bases and 6 bases, with 13 bases remaining between them. Germline V gene lookup returns CDR1 SGHRS and CDR2 YFSETQ. The data are from a study of siplizumab effects on memory and regulatory T cells. Roughly 100,000 TCR templates were assayed per sample. TCRdb's table, derived via immunoSEQ multiplex PCR, lists solely in-frame clones and lacks some. The data contain approximately 100,000 clones, 85% to 95% of them singletons. The sequenced sample consisted of non-Treg CD4+ T cells sorted from blood. The chain carries TRBV5-1 and TRBJ2-2; D unresolved. The source of this sequence is a human donor in good health. This CDR3 is CASSNLVVAGELFF. As DNA, the CDR3 is TGCGCCAGCAGCAACCTAGTAGTCGCCGGGGAGCTGTTTTTT.